A single sample gave rise to the 8 T cell receptor beta chains below, sequenced in a study of blood T cell repertoires in COVID-19. Assay used: immunoSEQ multiplex PCR; TCRdb lists only in-frame clones, some missing. This sample has hundreds of thousands of clones, with 80% to 90% found just once. The sample was PBMCs or T cells enriched from blood (not recorded which). The receptors derive from a woman under 30 who had recovered from COVID-19.

The J gene is TRBJ2-7, the V gene TRBV28, with unresolved D. The germline V and J ends were trimmed by 2 bases and 0 bases, with 11 bases remaining between them. CDR1 MDHEN and CDR2 SYDVKM come from the germline V gene. This CDR3 has 15 amino acids. This CDR3 is CASSLVTASSYEQYF. In nucleotides, the CDR3 is TGTGCCAGCAGTTTAGTTACAGCAAGCTCCTACGAGCAGTACTTC.

The CDR3: CASSLGQGEGTEAFF. DNA for the CDR3: TGCGCCAGCAGCTTGGGACAGGGAGAAGGAACTGAAGCTTTCTTT. The chain employs TRBV5-1 and TRBJ1-1; 7 nucleotides match TRBD1. The CDR3 contains 15 residues. J gave up 5 bases and V 0 bases, and 7 bases lay outside the gene matches. Germline CDR1 and CDR2: SGHRS and YFSETQ.

The gene calls are TRBV9 and TRBJ2-1, with D possibly TRBD2 on 5 matching bases. CDR1 SGDLS and CDR2 YYNGEE come from the germline V gene. The CDR3 length is 14 residues. Trimming removed 4 bases at V and 5 bases at J, with 13 bases between. CDR3 DNA: TGTGCCAGCAGCCCAGCCCAGAGGGACAATGAGCAGTTCTTC. It specifies CASSPAQRDNEQFF. Full variable domain (rest looked up from reference TRBV9 and TRBJ2-1): DSGVTQTPKHLITATGQRVTLRCSPRSGDLSVYWYQQSLDQGLQFLIQYYNGEERAKGNILERFSAQQFPDLHSELNLSSLELGDSALYFCASSPAQRDNEQFFGPGTRLTVL.

The chain recombines TRBV6-5 with TRBJ1-1, with D possibly TRBD1 on 6 matching bases. This CDR3 has 14 amino acids. V dropped 11 bases and J dropped 3 bases, with 19 bases sitting between them. Germline CDR1 MNHEY, CDR2 SVGAGI. This chain's CDR3 is CAANPPGHHTEAFF. The CDR3 DNA sequence: TGTGCCGCGAACCCGCCGGGACACCACACTGAAGCTTTCTTT.

The chain employs TRBV29-1 and TRBJ2-5; 7 bases are shared with TRBD2. CDR1 is SQVTM, CDR2 ANQGSEA, per germline. Unmatched junction bases numbered 8, after V lost 6 bases and J lost 1 base. The CDR3 contains 14 residues. The CDR3 loop is CSVKGTGGQETQYF. The CDR3 nucleotides are TGCAGCGTCAAGGGAACGGGGGGCCAAGAGACCCAGTACTTC.

The chain has TRBV28 and TRBJ1-3, with D unresolved. This CDR3 contains 15 residues. The germline V gene has CDR1 MDHEN and CDR2 SYDVKM. V shed 7 bases and J shed 1 base, with 14 bases lying between them. The CDR3 loop is CASTVHWQSGNTIYF. In DNA form, the CDR3 reads TGTGCCAGCACCGTTCATTGGCAATCTGGAAACACCATATATTTT.

The V gene is TRBV11-3, the J gene TRBJ2-2; 12 nucleotides align to TRBD2. Germline V CDR1 and CDR2: SGHNT, YENEEA. Trimming took 5 bases from V and 7 from J; bases not matched to a gene: 11. CDR3 length equals 17 residues. This chain's CDR3 is CASSQSPSGGADGELFF. The CDR3 nucleotides read TGTGCCAGCAGCCAATCCCCTAGCGGGGGGGCCGACGGGGAGCTGTTTTTT.

V gene TRBV4-1 combines with J gene TRBJ1-1; D perhaps matches TRBD1 (6 bases). V was shortened by 0 bases and J by 0 bases, with 14 bases between the two germline ends. Germline V CDR1 and CDR2: MGHRA, YSYEKL. The CDR3 is 17 residues long. Here the CDR3 reads CASSQDLFRGLNTEAFF. The CDR3 DNA reads as TGCGCCAGCAGCCAAGATTTATTTAGGGGGTTGAACACTGAAGCTTTCTTT.